This T cell receptor (beta chain) appears in the sequencing data of a study of regulatory T cells in long-lasting Graves disease (dated by TCRdb to the early 2020s). Concerning the study at large: Persistent Graves' disease was defined as persistently positive TSH receptor autoantibodies together with antithyroid drug treatment for over 5 years. Persistent Graves' disease patients were compared with newly diagnosed Graves' disease patients by peripheral blood TCR sequencing and RNA sequencing. The study was registered as a clinical trial and conducted in China. TCR sequencing covered about 13 persistent and around 20 newly diagnosed Graves' disease patients, about 35 samples in total. In the clinical cohort, patients with persistent Graves' disease had used antithyroid drugs for an average of roughly ten years.

On the study overall, not on this receptor specifically: Compared with newly diagnosed patients, patients with persistent Graves' disease had lower TCR Shannon entropy and fewer highly expanded clones, which suggests clonal expansion. More public clonotypes were shared among persistent patients (around 3,000) than among newly diagnosed patients (roughly 1,000). The study examined only peripheral blood because the primary lesion, thyroid tissue, could not be accessed. Sequencing and analysis were limited to the TCR beta chain. The authors acknowledged the small sample size as a limitation that may reduce accuracy. Preferential use of TRBV28, TRBJ1-2 and TRBJ2-5 was observed in persistent disease, whereas TRBV20-1 and TRBJ2-1 were favored in newly diagnosed disease.

Taken with the paper, the label for time point translates to: persistent/refractory GD, antithyroid drugs over 5 years with positive TRAb. For both TCR sequencing and RNA sequencing, RNA was extracted from PBMCs using TRIzol. Graves' disease was diagnosed according to American Thyroid Association guidelines. Recruitment of patients was carried out at an endocrinology department in Xi'an, China. Each patient gave roughly 10 milliliters of peripheral blood, collected in an EDTA anticoagulant tube. Ficoll Paque Plus density gradient separation was used to isolate PBMCs, and no additional T cell sorting was done. RNA quality was checked with an Agilent 2100 Bioanalyzer and agarose gel, and concentration with a NanoDrop 2000. Receptors were amplified or captured by multiplex PCR. TCRdb lists the instrument as Illumina HiSeq 4000. TCR beta libraries were built with iRepertoire HTBI primers and Arm-PCR amplification of CDR3 regions. Before sequencing, the PCR products underwent gel purification. From the authors' description of their analysis: Across samples, about 64 TRBV and 14 TRBJ segments were identified and used for gene usage analysis of CDR3 amino acid clonotypes. Filtered high-quality paired reads were merged into contigs using COPE and FqMerger. BLAST was used to align contigs to IMGT TRBV, TRBD and TRBJ reference genes, with CDR3 defined following IMGT. Clonotypes above 0.1% frequency were classified as highly expanded clones. Shannon entropy was used to measure repertoire diversity, and the Gini coefficient was used to measure V-J evenness. Clonotypes shared by more than one individual were considered public. The public reads were run again by TCRdb, first through fastp at Q25 and then through MiXCR, and only productive beta chains were kept. Identical CDR3 protein sequences are pooled into one entry, listed with their most common genes and DNA. The V and J calls and clone size come from TCRdb's table, not from the authors' own analysis. The sample table shows about 660,000 distinct CDR3 sequences, and 25% to 35% are seen once. The top ten clonotypes cover around 42% of the sample.

The CDR3 contains 15 residues, cysteine and phenylalanine counted. Here the CDR3 DNA is all that survives: 45 bases in frame from base 1. At the junction V is shortened by 6 bases and J by 3 bases; bases outside the gene matches: 7. Details on this clonotype: No antigen is known for it. Nothing much larger sits one base from this clone, and base qualities are not available.

The V gene is TRBV12-3 or TRBV12-4 and the J gene is TRBJ2-5; TRBD2 fits 10 bases in the junction. The specimen comprised peripheral blood mononuclear cells (PBMCs), sampled when the disease was refractory, from a patient treated with antithyroid drugs. The sequence came from a female donor with Graves disease. At the DNA level, the sequence is TGTGCCAGCAGCCTAGGACTAGCGGAGAAAGAGACCCAGTACTTC. Translated, this gives CASSLGLAEKETQYF.